This TCR beta chain was retrieved from a study of CD8+CD57+ T cells in acquired aplastic anemia. This clonotype occurred many times. Antigen: not known. Using genomic DNA as the template, TCR beta VDJ and CDR3 profiling was carried out. TCRdb reanalysed the reads using MiXCR and keeps one entry per CDR3 protein. In the table there are 400,000 to 450,000 distinct CDR3 sequences, 60% to 80% of which are singletons. Germline CDR1 and CDR2: SGHTA and FQGNSA. With 3 bases removed from V and 5 bases from J, the gap between germline ends came to 18 bases. The CDR3 runs 16 residues. Points from the study as a whole: Between patients and controls, over 25 CD8+ CDR3 sequences were found in common.

V usage is TRBV7-2 and J usage is TRBJ2-3; D might be TRBD1 (5 bases). The material sequenced was sorted CD4+, CD8+, or CD8+CD57+ T cells (not recorded which) from PBMCs. This TCR was sampled from a human donor in good health, serving as a control. Here the CDR3 DNA reads TGTGCCAGCAGCTTTGGGGCACTCCCACCGCGAGATACGCAGTATTTT. This codes for CASSFGALPPRDTQYF.